The TCR beta chain described here comes from a study of T cell responses to AZD1222 COVID-19 vaccine. The overall study: The analysis combined second doses at about 4 or about 12 weeks. Study-wide findings and caveats: Only six or seven AZD1222 recipients tested seropositive at baseline.

Per germline, CDR1 DFQATT and CDR2 SNEGSKA (reference sequence). The V gene lost 3 bases and the J gene lost 3 bases, with 18 bases spanning the gap. The CDR3 covers 15 residues. A remark on this clone: The antigen remains undetermined.

Sequencing was performed with immunoSEQ multiplex PCR; in TCRdb, only in-frame clones are kept and a portion is missing. The sample yields some 75,000 clones, 88% seen once. This sequence joins TRBV20-1 and TRBJ2-7; D not resolved. This TCR came from an adult in good health. The sequenced sample was peripheral blood, obtained on day 0 of AZD1222 vaccination. DNA of the CDR3: TGCAGTGCTAGTTCCCCGCGTGACTCCGACTACGAGCAGTACTTC. Amino acids: CSASSPRDSDYEQYF.